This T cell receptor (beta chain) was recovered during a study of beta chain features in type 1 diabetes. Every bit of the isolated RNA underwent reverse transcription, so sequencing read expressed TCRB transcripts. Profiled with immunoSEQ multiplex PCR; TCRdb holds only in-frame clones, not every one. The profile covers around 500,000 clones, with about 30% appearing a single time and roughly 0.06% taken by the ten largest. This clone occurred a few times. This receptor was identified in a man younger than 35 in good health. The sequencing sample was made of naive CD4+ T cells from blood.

CDR3 residues: CASSFLNGAGEQYF. The CDR3 coding sequence is TGTGCCAGCAGTTTCCTCAATGGGGCGGGCGAGCAGTACTTC. V usage is TRBV28 and J usage is TRBJ2-7; either TRBD1 or TRBD2 may supply D (5 bases each). The CDR3 covers 14 residues. Looked up from germline, CDR1 is MDHEN and CDR2 is SYDVKM. Trimming pared 3 bases from V and 6 bases from J, leaving 15 bases between.